This record concerns one T cell receptor (beta chain) sequence. Its specificity is not known. This CDR3 has 14 residues. Trimming shortened V by 5 bases and J by 3 bases, and 11 bases separated the two germline ends. CDR1 is MDHEN and CDR2 is SYDVKM in the germline V gene. Profiling relied on immunoSEQ multiplex PCR, and the TCRdb table lists in-frame clones only, not all of them. The sample has roughly 93,000 clones; less than 95% are singletons. These data originate in a study of graft-versus-host responses after intestinal transplantation. Study-wide context: Each transplant was multivisceral, liver-intestinal, or isolated intestinal. Following induction with anti-thymocyte globulin, all recipients were given tacrolimus and steroids for two to three years. Study conclusions and caveats: GvH clones occurred in recipient marrow; some first appeared in ileum or blood. Patients who carried graft-donor T cell macrochimerism also had high graft-versus-host to host-versus-graft clonal ratios in their allografts.

The sequence derives from a human donor who was the organ donor for an intestinal transplant. The chain carries TRBV28 and TRBJ2-4, with a weak D call TRBD1 (5 bases). The material was unstimulated CD8+ T cells sorted from spleen or lymph node cells, obtained before transplant. DNA for the CDR3: TGTGCCAGCAGTAAGACAGATGACAAAAACATTCAGTACTTC. Translation: CASSKTDDKNIQYF.